This TCR beta chain emerged from a study of blood T cell repertoires in COVID-19. Study information: The United States, Italy and Spain supplied acute and convalescent COVID-19 samples.

How the authors handled the data: Reference gene primer amplification gave estimated nucleated cell counts. Clones were sequenced by immunoSEQ multiplex PCR, and TCRdb holds only the in-frame ones, with some missing. Clonal size and the V and J genes are those of that table, whereas D and trimming came from the DNA. The sample shows fewer than 250,000 clones, 88% of them seen only once. Cohort allocation depended upon clinical history that participants reported. CDR1 and CDR2 from the germline V gene are MDHEN and SYDVKM. The CDR3 consists of 16 residues. The V gene lost 6 bases and the J gene lost 0 bases, with 12 bases spanning the gap.

The receptor was derived from a woman aged 50 to 60 with acute COVID-19. The chain recombines TRBV28 with TRBJ1-6; D ambiguous. Sequencing was done on a sample of PBMCs or T cells enriched from blood (not recorded which). This CDR3 reads CASSTLGSSYNSPLHF. The CDR3 DNA follows: TGTGCCAGCAGCACCTTGGGCAGCTCCTATAATTCACCCCTCCACTTT.